The 29 T cell receptor beta chains below all came from one sample that was sequenced in a study of a mutant IDH1 vaccine in newly diagnosed glioma. TCRdb's copy holds only in-frame clones and misses some; the assay was immunoSEQ multiplex PCR. The sample records some 64,000 clones, 80% being singletons. Time point indicated: week 11, during vaccination. Each dose of the vaccine consisted of 300 ug of mutant IDH1 20-mer peptide, with topical imiquimod. Their target antigens are unknown. The sequencing here drew on PBMCs, taken from a glioma patient whose treatment included an IDH1 peptide vaccine. The source is a man aged 45-65 years with glioma.

This rearrangement joins TRBV28 to TRBJ2-4, with 9 bases aligning to TRBD2. The trim removed 5 bases at V and 9 bases at J, leaving 8 bases unmatched. Germline CDR1 is MDHEN and CDR2 is SYDVKM. This CDR3 comprises 14 residues. CDR3 nucleotide sequence: TGTGCCAGCAGTGTAGGGGGCGGGAGGGTCATTCAGTACTTC. It specifies CASSVGGGRVIQYF.

A few counts support this clone. The chain couples TRBV4-1 to TRBJ1-4; 8 bases map to TRBD1. The CDR3 length is 14 residues. After removal of 5 bases from V and 7 bases from J, the junction contained 6 bases not matched to a gene. CDR1 and CDR2 from the germline V gene are MGHRA and YSYEKL. Here the CDR3 reads CASSSFGQGEKLFF. DNA for the CDR3: TGCGCCAGCAGCTCCTTTGGACAGGGTGAAAAACTGTTTTTT.

The V call is TRBV2, the J call TRBJ2-2; D ambiguous. V was cut by 7 bases and J by 6 bases, with 15 bases left in between. The CDR3 covers 14 residues. Per the germline V gene, CDR1 is SNHLY and CDR2 is FYNNEI. This chain's CDR3 is CASTKRQMAGELFF. DNA of the CDR3: TGTGCCAGCACCAAGAGGCAGATGGCCGGGGAGCTGTTTTTT.

The rearrangement links TRBV27 to TRBJ1-2; 7 bases are shared with TRBD1. Per the germline V gene, CDR1 is MNHEY and CDR2 is SMNVEV (reference sequence). V gave up 5 bases and J gave up 4 bases; unmatched junction bases: 7. This CDR3 contains 14 residues. The CDR3 DNA reads TGTGCCAGCAGTCCCCGGACAGGAGGCTATGGCTACACCTTC. Translation: CASSPRTGGYGYTF.

This clone turned up a few times. This CDR3 reads CATSPGQLGEKLFF. CDR3 DNA: TGTGCCACCTCCCCGGGACAGCTGGGGGAAAAACTGTTTTTT. The chain has TRBV19 and TRBJ1-4; 7 bases are a match to TRBD1. Germline V CDR1 and CDR2: LNHDA, SQIVND (reference sequence). With V trimmed by 10 bases and J by 8 bases, 13 bases remained unmatched. The CDR3 extends over 14 amino acids.

This clone was counted between two and nine times. The rearrangement uses TRBV19 and TRBJ1-2; D possibly corresponds to TRBD1 (6 bases). CDR1 LNHDA and CDR2 SQIVND come from the germline V gene (reference sequence). This CDR3 has 15 amino acids. V was clipped by 2 bases and J by 3 bases, with 13 bases between them. The CDR3 DNA follows: TGTGCCAGTAGTATAATGGGGGCAGGGGACTATGGCTACACCTTC. Its protein is CASSIMGAGDYGYTF.

The rearrangement uses TRBV5-1 and TRBJ2-3, with D perhaps TRBD2 (5 bases). V was trimmed by 2 bases and J by 2 bases, leaving 12 bases between them. The CDR3 runs 15 residues. The germline gives CDR1 SGHRS, CDR2 YFSETQ. This CDR3 reads CASSLQRTFTDTQYF. The CDR3 nucleotides read TGCGCCAGCAGCTTACAGCGGACCTTCACAGATACGCAGTATTTT.

Comment on this clone: An end of the junction differs from the germline gene, which may be a read error. The genes are TRBV7-7 and TRBJ2-7, with 8 nucleotides matching TRBD1. The CDR3 consists of 15 residues. The germline V gene encodes CDR1 SSHAT and CDR2 FNYEAQ (reference sequence). The CDR3 sequence: CASSFSPGDRCEQYF. CDR3 nucleotide sequence: TGTGCTAGCAGCTTTTCGCCAGGGGACAGGTGCGAGCAGTACTTC. Supplemented by reference TRBV7-7 and TRBJ2-7, the full variable domain reads GAGVSQSPRYKVTKRGQDVTLRCDPISSHATLYWYQQALGQGPEFLTYFNYEAQPDKSGLPSDRFSAERPEGSISTLTIQRTEQRDSAMYRCASSFSPGDRCEQYFGPGTRLTVT.

The V and J genes are TRBV27 and TRBJ2-3, with 10 bases fitting TRBD2. V was pared by 6 bases and J by 1 base, with 4 bases of the junction left unmatched. The germline V gene encodes CDR1 MNHEY and CDR2 SMNVEV (reference sequence). The CDR3 is made up of 15 amino acids. CDR3 region: CASSTLAGRTDTQYF. DNA of the CDR3: TGTGCCAGCAGCACACTAGCGGGACGCACAGATACGCAGTATTTT.

The genes are TRBV6-5 and TRBJ1-2; D perhaps matches TRBD1 (6 bases). Trimming took 6 bases from V and 8 from J, leaving 16 bases between them. The V gene's germline CDR1 is MNHEY and CDR2 SVGAGI. This CDR3 contains 13 residues. The CDR3 region has the DNA TGTGCCAGCAGCCGAGGGGGGGGTAAGGGCTACACCTTC. Protein product: CASSRGGGKGYTF.

The V and J genes are TRBV19 and TRBJ2-5; 8 positions match TRBD2. V lost 3 bases to trimming and J lost 0 bases; unmatched junction nucleotides: 9. This CDR3 is 17 amino acids long. Germline assignment: CDR1 LNHDA and CDR2 SQIVND (reference sequence). Written as DNA, the CDR3 is TGTGCCAGTAGTATCGGGAGCGGGGGCCTGTACCAAGAGACCCAGTACTTC. Encoded protein: CASSIGSGGLYQETQYF.

The CDR3 DNA sequence: TGTGCCAGCAGCTCGACCGGGACGACCAACACCGGGGAGCTGTTTTTT. It is translated as CASSSTGTTNTGELFF. The V and J genes are TRBV7-2 and TRBJ2-2; D is tentatively TRBD1 or TRBD2 (5 bases each). Germline V lookup: CDR1 SGHTA, CDR2 FQGNSA. CDR3 length: 16 amino acids. Trimming left V 4 bases short and J 2 bases short, with 14 bases between.

This rearrangement joins TRBV7-2 to TRBJ1-5; D is unclear. The CDR3 runs 15 residues. Germline V CDR1 and CDR2: SGHTA, FQGNSA. The V gene lost 4 bases and the J gene lost 3 bases, with 13 bases spanning the gap. CDR3 sequence reads: CASSSSIGTNQPQHF. The CDR3 coding sequence is TGTGCCAGCAGCTCCTCGATAGGTACCAATCAGCCCCAGCATTTT.

The chain uses TRBV7-9 and TRBJ1-1; D remains ambiguous. This CDR3 contains 12 residues. The germline gives CDR1 SEHNR, CDR2 FQNEAQ (reference sequence). V dropped 4 bases and J dropped 8 bases, with 11 bases sitting between them. The CDR3 bases are TGTGCCAGCAGCTCCGGACTCCAAGAAGCTTTCTTT. It codes for CASSSGLQEAFF.

This clone was seen just once. The chain recombines TRBV18 with TRBJ2-1; 8 nucleotides line up with TRBD1. The CDR3 covers 14 residues. CDR1 and CDR2 from the germline V gene are KGHSH and LQKENI. V dropped 3 bases and J dropped 8; count of bases not matched to a gene: 6. The CDR3 protein is CASSPTPGGDEQFF. The CDR3 DNA reads as TGTGCCAGCTCACCCACCCCAGGGGGCGATGAGCAGTTCTTC.

This rearrangement joins TRBV11-2 to TRBJ1-5; a weak D match, TRBD1 (5 bases). The ends were cut back, 5 bases at V and 0 bases at J, with 14 bases in the middle. CDR3 length: 16 residues. Germline values: CDR1 SGHAT, CDR2 FQNNGV. The CDR3 here is CASSPGPRYSNQPQHF. In DNA form, the CDR3 reads TGTGCCAGCAGCCCAGGGCCCCGATATAGCAATCAGCCCCAGCATTTT.

This clone was seen only a few times. This chain connects TRBV10-3 to TRBJ1-1; D gene unclear. Trimming removed 0 bases from V and 11 bases from J, with 16 bases in between. CDR1 and CDR2 from the germline V gene are ENHRY and SYGVKD. There are 14 residues in the CDR3. For the CDR3, the DNA is TGTGCCATCAGTGAGTCGGGAGAGAAGGGAAGGGCTTTCTTT. Translated: CAISESGEKGRAFF.

The chain links TRBV7-9 to TRBJ1-2; 9 positions match TRBD1. The V gene end was trimmed by 1 base and the J gene end by 3 bases; junction bases not matched to a gene: 0. Germline V gene sequence: CDR1 SEHNR, CDR2 FQNEAQ (reference sequence). The CDR3 runs to 14 residues. The CDR3 region is CASSLGQGDYGYTF. CDR3 DNA sequence: TGTGCCAGCAGCTTAGGACAGGGGGACTATGGCTACACCTTC.

V gene TRBV7-8 combines with J gene TRBJ2-1; D may correspond to TRBD1 or TRBD2 (5 bases each). The CDR3 totals 15 residues. Trimming took 1 base from V and 4 from J, leaving 11 bases between them. Germline CDR1 is SGHVS and CDR2 is FQNEAQ. CDR3 protein: CASSLVGGLYNEQFF. Here the CDR3 DNA reads TGTGCCAGCAGCTTAGTTGGGGGTCTGTACAATGAGCAGTTCTTC.

CDR3 residues: CASRPWRGQDSYGYTF. CDR3 nucleotides: TGTGCCAGCAGACCCTGGAGGGGACAGGACTCCTATGGCTACACCTTC. This rearrangement joins TRBV28 to TRBJ1-2; TRBD1 matches at 8 bases. This CDR3 comprises 16 residues. Germline loops: CDR1 MDHEN, CDR2 SYDVKM. The J segment lost 4 bases and the V segment lost 6 bases, leaving 13 bases of the junction unmatched.

This clone was found a few times. The chain employs TRBV7-2 and TRBJ1-2; 7 bases are a match to TRBD1. CDR1 is SGHTA and CDR2 is FQGNSA in the germline V gene. Trimming cost V 6 bases and J 4 bases; bases outside gene matches: 5. This CDR3 comprises 13 residues. CDR3 in DNA: TGTGCCAGCAGGCCCCGGGACAGCTATGGCTACACCTTC. It encodes CASRPRDSYGYTF.

This clone is classed as medium-sized. The V gene is TRBV6-5, the J gene TRBJ2-5, with D maybe TRBD1 (6 bases). V gave up 6 bases and J gave up 1 base, with 9 bases separating them. Germline V gene sequence: CDR1 MNHEY, CDR2 SVGAGI. This CDR3 has 13 residues. CDR3 bases: TGTGCCAGCAGCACAGGGATCCAAGAGACCCAGTACTTC. The encoded protein is CASSTGIQETQYF.

J is TRBJ1-5 and V is TRBV10-3, with TRBD1 identical over 8 bases. V dropped 2 bases and J dropped 4; count of bases not matched to a gene: 1. CDR3 size: 14 residues. Germline V lookup: CDR1 ENHRY, CDR2 SYGVKD. In nucleotides, the CDR3 is TGTGCCATCAGTGAGGGACAGGGAAATCAGCCCCAGCATTTT. Translation gives CAISEGQGNQPQHF.

V is TRBV4-1 and J is TRBJ2-7, with TRBD1 identical over 10 bases. Trimming took 1 base from V and 1 from J; bases not matched to a gene: 13. Germline V gene lookup returns CDR1 MGHRA and CDR2 YSYEKL. This CDR3 contains 19 residues. The CDR3 is CASSQAPNSGTGESYEQYF. In nucleotides, the CDR3 is TGCGCCAGCAGCCAAGCCCCCAACTCCGGGACAGGGGAATCCTACGAGCAGTACTTC.

The chain uses TRBV5-4 and TRBJ2-2, with 12 bases matching TRBD2. CDR1 and CDR2 from the germline V gene are SGHNT and YYREEE (reference sequence). The CDR3 totals 16 residues. Germline trimming cut 6 bases from V and 0 bases from J; bases unmatched to any gene: 3. The CDR3 protein is CASTRTSGANTGELFF. As DNA, the CDR3 is TGTGCCAGCACCAGGACTAGCGGGGCGAACACCGGGGAGCTGTTTTTT.

The rearrangement links TRBV19 to TRBJ2-3, with D possibly TRBD2 on 6 matching bases. This CDR3 spans 17 amino acids. V lost 3 bases, J lost 1 base, and 17 bases lay in between. The V gene's germline CDR1 is LNHDA and CDR2 SQIVND (reference sequence). The CDR3 DNA follows: TGTGCCAGTAGTATCGGACCTCGGGGAGGTGGCACAGATACGCAGTATTTT. Translated: CASSIGPRGGGTDTQYF.

The CDR3 nucleotides are TGTGCCAGCAGTCCCGGGAGCCTGAACTACGAGCAGTACTTC. Its protein product is CASSPGSLNYEQYF. The chain recombines TRBV2 with TRBJ2-7; possibly TRBD2 for D (6 bases). Trimming stripped 5 bases from V and 3 bases from J, with 14 bases between. Per germline, CDR1 SNHLY and CDR2 FYNNEI. The CDR3 extends over 14 amino acids.

This rearrangement joins TRBV11-3 to TRBJ2-7, with D uncertain. Germline CDR1 is SGHNT and CDR2 is YENEEA. Trimming took 5 bases from V and 2 from J, leaving 13 bases between them. This CDR3 has 14 residues. CDR3 sequence (DNA): TGTGCCAGCAGCCCCCCGGAGCAGGCCTACGAGCAGTACTTC. It encodes CASSPPEQAYEQYF.

V is TRBV6-5 and J is TRBJ2-2; D unclear. Germline CDR1 and CDR2: MNHEY and SVGAGI. CDR3 length equals 15 residues. Trimming left V 0 bases short and J 5 bases short, with 10 bases between. The CDR3 loop reads CASSYSALRTGELFF. For the CDR3, the DNA is TGTGCCAGCAGTTACTCTGCCCTACGGACCGGGGAGCTGTTTTTT.